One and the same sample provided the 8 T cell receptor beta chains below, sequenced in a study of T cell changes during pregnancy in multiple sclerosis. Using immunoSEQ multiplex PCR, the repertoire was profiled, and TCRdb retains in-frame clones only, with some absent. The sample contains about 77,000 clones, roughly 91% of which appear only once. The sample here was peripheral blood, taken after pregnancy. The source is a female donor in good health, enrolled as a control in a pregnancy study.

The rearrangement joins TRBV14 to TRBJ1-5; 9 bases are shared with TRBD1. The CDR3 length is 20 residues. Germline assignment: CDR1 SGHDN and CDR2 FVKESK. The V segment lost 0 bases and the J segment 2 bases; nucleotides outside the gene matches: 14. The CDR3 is CASSQDLFRDRAQGNQPQHF. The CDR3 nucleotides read TGTGCCAGCAGCCAAGATTTATTCCGGGACAGGGCTCAGGGCAATCAGCCCCAGCATTTT.

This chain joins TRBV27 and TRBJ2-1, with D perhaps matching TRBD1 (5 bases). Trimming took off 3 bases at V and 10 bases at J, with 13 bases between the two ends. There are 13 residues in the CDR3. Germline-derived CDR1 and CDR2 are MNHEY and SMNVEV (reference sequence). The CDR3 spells CASSFLPKGEQFF. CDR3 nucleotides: TGTGCCAGCAGTTTCTTACCCAAGGGGGAGCAGTTCTTC.

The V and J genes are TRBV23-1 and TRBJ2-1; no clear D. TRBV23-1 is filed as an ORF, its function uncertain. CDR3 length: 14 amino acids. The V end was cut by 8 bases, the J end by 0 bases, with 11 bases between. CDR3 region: CASLLVLSYNEQFF. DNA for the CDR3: TGCGCCAGCCTTCTCGTTCTCTCCTACAATGAGCAGTTCTTC.

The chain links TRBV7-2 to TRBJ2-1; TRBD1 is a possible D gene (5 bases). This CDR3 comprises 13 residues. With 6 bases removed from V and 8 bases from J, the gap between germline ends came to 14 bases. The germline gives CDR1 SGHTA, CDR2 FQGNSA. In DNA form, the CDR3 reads TGTGCCAGCAGGACCAGGGATATCGATGAGCAGTTCTTC. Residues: CASRTRDIDEQFF.

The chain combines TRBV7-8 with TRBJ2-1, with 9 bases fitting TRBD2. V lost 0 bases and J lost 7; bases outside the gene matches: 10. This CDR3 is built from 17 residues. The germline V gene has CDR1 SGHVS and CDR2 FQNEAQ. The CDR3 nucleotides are TGTGCCAGCAGCTTAGCACCCTGGCGGGAGGGCCGGAATGAGCAGTTCTTC. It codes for CASSLAPWREGRNEQFF.

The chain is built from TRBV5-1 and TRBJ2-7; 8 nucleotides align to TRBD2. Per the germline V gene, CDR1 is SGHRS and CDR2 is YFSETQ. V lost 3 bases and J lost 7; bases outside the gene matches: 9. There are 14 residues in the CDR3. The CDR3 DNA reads TGCGCCAGCAGCTATGGTAGCGGGAATGATGAGCAGTACTTC. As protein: CASSYGSGNDEQYF.

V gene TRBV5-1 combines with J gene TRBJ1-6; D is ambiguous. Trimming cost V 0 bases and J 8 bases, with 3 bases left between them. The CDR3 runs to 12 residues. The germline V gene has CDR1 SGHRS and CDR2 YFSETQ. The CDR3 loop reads CASSLGDSPLHF. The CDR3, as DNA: TGCGCCAGCAGCTTGGGAGATTCACCCCTCCACTTT.

In DNA form, the CDR3 reads TGTGCCTTGGCGTTCCCGGGACAGTCGGCCAAAAACATTCAGTACTTC. It translates to CALAFPGQSAKNIQYF. The chain recombines TRBV30 with TRBJ2-4; 7 positions match TRBD1. Germline values: CDR1 GTSNPN, CDR2 SVGIG (reference sequence). V was pared by 7 bases and J by 1 base, with 13 bases of the junction left unmatched. This CDR3 is 16 amino acids long. Combining the CDR3 with reference TRBV30 and TRBJ2-4 gives the whole variable domain SQTIHQWPATLVQPVGSPLSLECTVEGTSNPNLYWYRQAAGRGLQLLFYSVGIGQISSEVPQNLSASRPQDRQFILSSKKLLLSDSGFYLCALAFPGQSAKNIQYFGAGTRLSVL.